The 7 T cell receptor beta chains presented below share a single source sample, sequenced in a study of PD-1 blockade in classical Hodgkin lymphoma (dated by TCRdb to 2020 to 2022). The method behind the library was the immunoSEQ multiplex PCR assay. TCRdb took this table from immuneACCESS and kept in-frame rearrangements with V and J called. Such tables lack part of the clones; where checked against another copy, unresolved V genes explain under half of the gap, and the rest is unexplained. The table for this sample lists a few thousand clones; more than 65% of them were counted only once. The ten largest clonotypes hold 13% of the sample. In light of the paper, this sample's time point label describes: newly diagnosed, previously untreated cHL patient sample. Magnetic negative selection with a Miltenyi CD8+ T cell isolation kit was used to purify CD8+ T cells from thawed PBMCs. Sequencing was carried out using CD8+ T cells from blood. The source of these receptors is a human donor with classical Hodgkin lymphoma.

This sequence joins TRBV5-1 and TRBJ2-5, with 11 bases identical to TRBD2. Germline CDR1 and CDR2: SGHRS and YFSETQ. This CDR3 spans 16 amino acids. With 1 base clipped from V and 2 bases from J, the junction kept 4 bases outside the gene matches. The CDR3 here is CASSLSGTSGQETQYF. CDR3 coding DNA: TGCGCCAGCAGCTTGTCGGGGACTAGCGGTCAAGAGACCCAGTACTTC.

J is TRBJ1-2 and V is TRBV28; no clear D gene. V was shortened by 5 bases and J by 2 bases, with 12 bases between the two germline ends. Germline V lookup: CDR1 MDHEN, CDR2 SYDVKM. The CDR3 spans 14 residues. CDR3 sequence: CASSPRLVNYGYTF. CDR3 DNA sequence: TGTGCCAGCAGTCCGCGTCTCGTAAACTATGGCTACACCTTC.

This clone was counted between two and nine times. This chain links TRBV18 with TRBJ2-1, with 13 bases that match TRBD2. The CDR3 loop spans 18 amino acids. Germline V gene lookup returns CDR1 KGHSH and CDR2 LQKENI. Trimming at V came to 5 bases and at J to 1 base, leaving 8 bases not matched to a gene. CDR3 loop: CASSAGGLAGVSYNEQFF. CDR3 DNA: TGTGCCAGCTCAGCCGGCGGACTAGCGGGAGTATCCTACAATGAGCAGTTCTTC.

This chain joins TRBV5-1 and TRBJ2-7, with 9 bases fitting TRBD1. This CDR3 has 15 residues. CDR1 is SGHRS and CDR2 is YFSETQ in the germline V gene. The junction had 6 bases not matched to a gene; V was cut back by 3 bases and J by 2 bases. The CDR3 bases are TGCGCCAGCAGCTGGGGGACAGGGAAAACCTACGAGCAGTACTTC. This translates into CASSWGTGKTYEQYF.

As for this clone: A read error may produce the germline difference seen at one junction end. The genes are TRBV27 and TRBJ2-1; 16 nucleotides match TRBD2. Germline CDR1 reads MNHEY; CDR2 reads SMNVEV (reference sequence). The CDR3 is 18 amino acids. CDR3 amino acids: CASSISGLAGGYHNEQFF. The DNA for the CDR3 is TGTGCCAGCAGTATATCGGGACTAGCGGGAGGGTACCACAATGAGCAGTTCTTC.

The table lists this clone with a few counts. The chain joins TRBV11-3 to TRBJ2-2; possible D gene TRBD1, 6 bases. From germline, CDR1 is SGHNT and CDR2 YENEEA. There are 14 residues in the CDR3. The V end was cut by 2 bases, the J end by 5 bases, with 9 bases between. CDR3 sequence: CASSLRGGTGELFF. CDR3 coding DNA: TGTGCCAGCAGCTTAAGAGGGGGTACCGGGGAGCTGTTTTTT.

This clone is large in the sample. The V call is TRBV5-1, the J call TRBJ1-2; 8 bases fit TRBD1. Germline lookup yields CDR1 SGHRS and CDR2 YFSETQ. V shed 1 base, J shed 7 bases, and the junction held 6 bases outside the gene matches. The CDR3 spans 14 residues. The CDR3 spells CASSLNDRGGGYTF. For the CDR3, the DNA is TGCGCCAGCAGCTTGAACGACAGGGGAGGTGGCTACACCTTC.